This T cell receptor beta chain was sequenced in a study of blood T cell repertoires in COVID-19. As for the study in general: Some COVID-19 samples were acute and others convalescent; all came from the United States, Italy and Spain.

The V and J ends lost 7 bases and 12 bases respectively, with 13 bases between them. Germline CDR1 is LGHNA and CDR2 is YNFKEQ. The CDR3 contains 11 residues. Per the study methods: Amplification from reference gene primers served as the basis for estimated nucleated cell counts. Using immunoSEQ multiplex PCR, the repertoire was profiled, and TCRdb retains in-frame clones only, with some absent. From that table come the V and J calls and clone size; the DNA was used to work out D and trimming. Among 55,000 to 80,000 clones listed, approximately 90% were seen once. The gene calls are TRBV4-2 and TRBJ2-1, with D hard to call. What was sequenced was peripheral blood. This receptor was taken from a human donor in a cohort sampled during active COVID-19. The chain's CDR3 is CASKSGPGQFF. The CDR3 DNA reads as TGTGCCAGCAAGAGTGGGCCAGGGCAGTTCTTC.